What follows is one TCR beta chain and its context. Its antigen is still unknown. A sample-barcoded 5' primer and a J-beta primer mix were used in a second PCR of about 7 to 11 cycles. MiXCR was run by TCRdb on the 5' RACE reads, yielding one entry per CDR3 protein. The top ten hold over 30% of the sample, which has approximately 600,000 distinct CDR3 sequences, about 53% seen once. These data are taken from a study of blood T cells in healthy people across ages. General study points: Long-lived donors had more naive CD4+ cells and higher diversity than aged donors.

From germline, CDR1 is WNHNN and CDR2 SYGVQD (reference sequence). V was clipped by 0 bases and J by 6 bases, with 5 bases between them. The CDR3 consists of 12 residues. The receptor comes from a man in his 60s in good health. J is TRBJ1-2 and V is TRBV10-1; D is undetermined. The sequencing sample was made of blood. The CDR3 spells CASSESRDGYTF. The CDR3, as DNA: TGCGCCAGCAGTGAGTCGAGGGATGGCTACACCTTC.